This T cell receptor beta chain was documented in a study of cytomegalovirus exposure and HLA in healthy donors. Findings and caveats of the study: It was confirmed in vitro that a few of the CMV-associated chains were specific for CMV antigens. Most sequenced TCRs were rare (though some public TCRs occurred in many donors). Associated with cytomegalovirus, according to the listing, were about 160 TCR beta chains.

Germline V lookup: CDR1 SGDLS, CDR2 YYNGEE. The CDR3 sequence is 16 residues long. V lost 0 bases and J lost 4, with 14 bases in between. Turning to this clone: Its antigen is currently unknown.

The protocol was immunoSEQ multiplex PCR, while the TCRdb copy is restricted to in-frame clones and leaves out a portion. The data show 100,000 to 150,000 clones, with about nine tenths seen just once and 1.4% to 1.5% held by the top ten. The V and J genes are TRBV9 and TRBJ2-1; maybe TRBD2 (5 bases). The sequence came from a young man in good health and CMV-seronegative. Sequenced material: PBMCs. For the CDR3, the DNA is TGTGCCAGCAGCGTAGGGGGTAGCGAAGTGTACAATGAGCAGTTCTTC. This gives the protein CASSVGGSEVYNEQFF.